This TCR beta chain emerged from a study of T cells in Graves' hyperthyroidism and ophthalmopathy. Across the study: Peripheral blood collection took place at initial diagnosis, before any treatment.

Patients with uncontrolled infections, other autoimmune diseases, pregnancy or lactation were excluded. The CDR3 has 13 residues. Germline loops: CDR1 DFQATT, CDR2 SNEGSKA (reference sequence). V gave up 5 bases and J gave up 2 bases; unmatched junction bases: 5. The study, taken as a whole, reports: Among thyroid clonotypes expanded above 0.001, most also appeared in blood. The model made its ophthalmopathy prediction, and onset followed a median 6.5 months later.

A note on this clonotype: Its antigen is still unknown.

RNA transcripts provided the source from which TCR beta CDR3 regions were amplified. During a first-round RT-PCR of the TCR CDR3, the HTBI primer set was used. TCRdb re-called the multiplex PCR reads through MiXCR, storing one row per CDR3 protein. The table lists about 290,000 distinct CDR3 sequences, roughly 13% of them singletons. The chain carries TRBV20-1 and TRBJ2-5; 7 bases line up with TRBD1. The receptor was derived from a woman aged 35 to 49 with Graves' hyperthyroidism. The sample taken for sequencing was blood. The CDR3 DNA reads TGCAGTGCTTCGGGACAGAGTCAAGAGACCCAGTACTTC. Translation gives CSASGQSQETQYF.